These 15 T cell receptor beta chains were sequenced from one sample in a study of T cell responses to AZD1222 COVID-19 vaccine. The data were produced by immunoSEQ multiplex PCR, yet TCRdb's version contains in-frame clones alone and is incomplete. Of roughly 140,000 clones in the sample, more than 70% were seen once. Sequenced material: peripheral blood, taken 28 days after the second AZD1222 dose. These receptors were obtained from an adult who received the AZD1222 COVID-19 vaccine.

V is TRBV7-2 and J is TRBJ1-2; D not certain. CDR3 length: 12 amino acids. In germline, CDR1 is SGHTA, CDR2 FQGNSA. V was shortened by 1 base and J by 8 bases, with 8 bases between the two germline ends. For the CDR3, the DNA is TGTGCCAGCAGCTTAGGGGTCAACGGCTACACCTTC. This codes for CASSLGVNGYTF. Drawing the rest from reference TRBV7-2 and TRBJ1-2, the complete variable domain is GAGVSQSPSNKVTEKGKDVELRCDPISGHTALYWYRQSLGQGLEFLIYFQGNSAPDKSGLPSDRFSAERTGGSVSTLTIQRTQQEDSAVYLCASSLGVNGYTFGSGTRLTVV.

The chain is built from TRBV7-9 and TRBJ1-1; TRBD1 matches at 7 bases. Losses at the gene ends were 6 bases for V and 2 bases for J; bases not matched to a gene: 6. The CDR3 runs 14 residues. CDR1 is SEHNR, CDR2 FQNEAQ, per germline (reference sequence). The CDR3 sequence: CASRLGQSNTEAFF. CDR3 nucleotides: TGTGCCAGCAGATTGGGACAGTCTAACACTGAAGCTTTCTTT. Full variable domain (rest looked up from reference TRBV7-9 and TRBJ1-1): DTGVSQNPRHKITKRGQNVTFRCDPISEHNRLYWYRQTLGQGPEFLTYFQNEAQLEKSRLLSDRFSAERPKGSFSTLEIQRTEQGDSAMYLCASRLGQSNTEAFFGQGTRLTVV.

V usage is TRBV1 and J usage is TRBJ1-1; TRBD1 was called by the table and not checked on the DNA. TRBV1 is flagged as a pseudogene. This CDR3 is built from 14 residues. The CDR3 loop is CTSSQGDRADEAFF. The CDR3, as DNA: TGCACCAGCAGCCAAGGAGACAGGGCGGATGAAGCTTTCTTT.

The CDR3 region has the DNA TGTGCCAGCAGCGAATTGTCGGGGGGAAACAATGAGCAGTTCTTC. Translation: CASSELSGGNNEQFF. This chain links TRBV9 with TRBJ2-1, with 7 bases aligning to TRBD2. CDR1 is SGDLS, CDR2 YYNGEE, per germline. The junction had 8 bases not matched to a gene; V was cut back by 3 bases and J by 5 bases. The CDR3 is 15 amino acids.

The V and J genes are TRBV24-1 and TRBJ2-6, with 7 bases matching TRBD1. Germline values: CDR1 KGHDR, CDR2 SFDVKD. The CDR3 is 17 amino acids. V was pared by 9 bases and J by 1 base, with 11 bases of the junction left unmatched. The CDR3 protein is CATGAGTDSSGANVLTF. The DNA for the CDR3 is TGTGCCACCGGGGCCGGGACAGACTCTTCTGGGGCCAACGTCCTGACTTTC.

This chain joins TRBV4-2 and TRBJ2-5; no clear D gene. V shed 0 bases and J shed 4 bases, with 12 bases lying between them. This CDR3 contains 15 residues. Germline-derived CDR1 and CDR2 are LGHNA and YNFKEQ. CDR3 nucleotide sequence: TGTGCCAGCAGCCAAGATGGTAGTAGGCGAGAGACCCAGTACTTC. Translating it yields CASSQDGSRRETQYF.

About this clone itself: Other nucleotide sequences in the sample specify the same CDR3. The chain carries TRBV24-1 and TRBJ1-5; D call uncertain. CDR1 is KGHDR, CDR2 SFDVKD, per germline. CDR3 length equals 12 residues. V shed 9 bases and J shed 5 bases, with 10 bases lying between them. The CDR3 loop reads CATSDPDQPQHF. CDR3 DNA sequence: TGTGCCACCTCAGACCCAGATCAGCCCCAGCATTTT.

This clone appeared a few times. The chain couples TRBV5-6 to TRBJ2-5; D unresolved. CDR1 and CDR2 from the germline V gene are SGHDT and YYEEEE. CDR3 size: 14 residues. V shed 4 bases and J shed 1 base, with 11 bases lying between them. CDR3 in amino acids: CASSPYYLQETQYF. In DNA, the CDR3 is TGTGCCAGCAGCCCCTACTACCTCCAAGAGACCCAGTACTTC.

The chain uses TRBV28 and TRBJ1-1; D is unclear. Trimming took off 3 bases at V and 7 bases at J, with 12 bases between the two ends. Germline-derived CDR1 and CDR2 are MDHEN and SYDVKM. The CDR3 runs 13 residues. The CDR3 loop reads CASSFEGRGEAFF. In DNA form, the CDR3 reads TGTGCCAGCAGTTTTGAAGGGCGAGGTGAAGCTTTCTTT. Looking up the rest from reference TRBV28 and TRBJ1-1 gives the full variable domain: DVKVTQSSRYLVKRTGEKVFLECVQDMDHENMFWYRQDPGLGLRLIYFSYDVKMKEKGDIPEGYSVSREKKERFSLILESASTNQTSMYLCASSFEGRGEAFFGQGTRLTVV.

The J gene is TRBJ2-3, the V gene TRBV7-3, with TRBD2 matching 9 bases. Losses at the gene ends were 5 bases for V and 5 bases for J; bases not matched to a gene: 11. The CDR3 runs 16 residues. Germline V lookup: CDR1 SGHTA, CDR2 FQGTGA. CDR3 DNA: TGTGCCAGCAGCCTCTCCGGGACTAGCTCGGGAGATACGCAGTATTTT. Its translation is CASSLSGTSSGDTQYF. The full variable domain, its missing parts supplied by reference TRBV7-3 and TRBJ2-3, is GAGVSQTPSNKVTEKGKYVELRCDPISGHTALYWYRQSLGQGPEFLIYFQGTGAADDSGLPNDRFFAVRPEGSVSTLKIQRTERGDSAVYLCASSLSGTSSGDTQYFGPGTRLTVL.

This clone was detected only a few times. The V call is TRBV30, the J call TRBJ2-3, with D unclear. CDR3 length equals 14 residues. CDR1 is GTSNPN and CDR2 is SVGIG in the germline V gene (reference sequence). Between the trimmed V and J ends, which lost 1 base and 13 bases, there was a span of 21 bases. The CDR3 DNA is TGTGCCTGGAGTGGGGGATTTCCGGATGGTAAGAAGTATTTT. Protein product: CAWSGGFPDGKKYF.

V is TRBV28 and J is TRBJ1-5; 8 bases align to TRBD1. CDR3 length: 13 residues. V shed 10 bases and J 5 bases; nucleotides not matched to a gene: 7. Per the germline V gene, CDR1 is MDHEN and CDR2 is SYDVKM. The CDR3 reads CATSTGGYQPQHF. The CDR3 nucleotides read TGTGCCACCTCTACAGGGGGATATCAGCCCCAGCATTTT.

The rearrangement links TRBV29-1 to TRBJ1-1; 9 positions match TRBD1. Trimming took 2 bases from V and 5 from J; bases not matched to a gene: 9. This CDR3 spans 15 amino acids. Germline V lookup: CDR1 SQVTM, CDR2 ANQGSEA. CDR3: CSVEPWTGEGTEAFF. As DNA, the CDR3 is TGCAGCGTTGAACCCTGGACAGGGGAAGGAACTGAAGCTTTCTTT.

The chain has TRBV7-3 and TRBJ1-2, with TRBD1 as a possible D gene (5 bases). This CDR3 comprises 14 residues. V shed 0 bases and J shed 6 bases, with 11 bases lying between them. Germline V lookup: CDR1 SGHTA, CDR2 FQGTGA. The CDR3 region has the DNA TGTGCCAGCAGCTTAACTCGAGGGGCGCATGGCTACACCTTC. This encodes CASSLTRGAHGYTF.

The chain links TRBV19 to TRBJ2-3; 10 bases line up with TRBD2. Germline V gene lookup returns CDR1 LNHDA and CDR2 SQIVND (reference sequence). Trimming at V came to 6 bases and at J to 3 bases, leaving 9 bases not matched to a gene. This CDR3 is built from 16 residues. CDR3 region: CASSDPGLAKTDTQYF. Written as DNA, the CDR3 is TGTGCCAGTAGCGATCCGGGACTAGCGAAAACAGATACGCAGTATTTT.